These 8 T cell receptor beta chains share one sample of origin, sequenced in a study of cytomegalovirus exposure and HLA in healthy donors. Primers for the PCR totalled 60 Vbeta and 13 Jbeta. Clones were sequenced by immunoSEQ multiplex PCR, and TCRdb holds only the in-frame ones, with some missing. The sample holds some 120,000 clones, 80% seen once. Sequencing was done on a sample of PBMCs. Every receptor here comes from a man aged 25 to 40 in good health and CMV-seronegative.

The rearrangement uses TRBV19 and TRBJ2-7; weak D call: TRBD2 (5 bases). Germline loops: CDR1 LNHDA, CDR2 SQIVND (reference sequence). Trimming stripped 8 bases from V and 5 bases from J, with 10 bases between. The CDR3 is 11 amino acids. In DNA, the CDR3 is TGTGCCAGTTCGGACTGGGACGAGCAGTACTTC. Amino acids: CASSDWDEQYF.

J is TRBJ1-2 and V is TRBV29-1; D uncertain. This CDR3 comprises 12 residues. Trimming cost V 0 bases and J 8 bases, with 10 bases left between them. The germline V gene has CDR1 SQVTM and CDR2 ANQGSEA. In DNA, the CDR3 is TGCAGCGTTGAAGAAGAGGGCGGAGGCTACACCTTC. Amino acids: CSVEEEGGGYTF.

The V call is TRBV10-3, the J call TRBJ1-4; 8 bases fit TRBD1. The CDR3 runs to 18 residues. Per the germline V gene, CDR1 is ENHRY and CDR2 is SYGVKD. V lost 5 bases to trimming and J lost 7 bases; unmatched junction nucleotides: 18. CDR3 region: CAISPGTGTGGLREKLFF. CDR3 in DNA: TGTGCCATCAGTCCTGGGACAGGAACAGGAGGTTTACGTGAAAAACTGTTTTTT.

The chain links TRBV29-1 to TRBJ2-5; 11 bases fit TRBD2. The trim removed 6 bases at V and 4 bases at J, leaving 4 bases unmatched. CDR3 length: 13 amino acids. Germline V gene sequence: CDR1 SQVTM, CDR2 ANQGSEA. The CDR3 nucleotides read TGCAGCGTCGGGCTAGCGGGAGGAGAGACCCAGTACTTC. Protein: CSVGLAGGETQYF.

The V and J genes are TRBV5-4 and TRBJ2-3; 8 nucleotides agree with TRBD1. Germline values: CDR1 SGHNT, CDR2 YYREEE (reference sequence). The CDR3 length is 18 residues. V lost 0 bases and J lost 0; bases outside the gene matches: 9. Written as DNA, the CDR3 is TGTGCCAGCAGCTTGGTATCGACAGGGGATCCAAGCACAGATACGCAGTATTTT. It encodes CASSLVSTGDPSTDTQYF.

The J gene is TRBJ2-3, the V gene TRBV15; TRBD2 is a possible D gene (5 bases). V was pared by 0 bases and J by 4 bases, with 8 bases between. The CDR3 totals 14 residues. Germline V gene lookup returns CDR1 LNHNV and CDR2 YYDKDF (reference sequence). The DNA for the CDR3 is TGTGCCACCAGCAGAGATCTAGCAGCAGATACGCAGTATTTT. This encodes CATSRDLAADTQYF.

The gene calls are TRBV7-2 and TRBJ2-7, with D perhaps matching TRBD2 (6 bases). CDR1 and CDR2 from the germline V gene are SGHTA and FQGNSA. The CDR3 sequence is 12 residues long. Trimming took 4 bases from V and 10 from J, leaving 14 bases between them. CDR3 protein: CASSSAGLTQYF. The CDR3 DNA reads as TGTGCCAGCAGCTCGGCGGGGCTTACTCAGTACTTC. The whole variable domain, remainder taken from reference TRBV7-2 and TRBJ2-7, is GAGVSQSPSNKVTEKGKDVELRCDPISGHTALYWYRQSLGQGLEFLIYFQGNSAPDKSGLPSDRFSAERTGGSVSTLTIQRTQQEDSAVYLCASSSAGLTQYFGPGTRLTVT.

This chain connects TRBV25-1 to TRBJ1-2; 7 nucleotides line up with TRBD1. J was trimmed by 3 bases and V by 8 bases; bases with no gene match: 12. The CDR3 loop spans 15 amino acids. CDR1 and CDR2 (germline): MGHDK, SYGVNS. The CDR3 loop is CASETRQGSYYGYTF. CDR3 nucleotide sequence: TGTGCCAGCGAAACCCGACAGGGATCTTACTATGGCTACACCTTC.